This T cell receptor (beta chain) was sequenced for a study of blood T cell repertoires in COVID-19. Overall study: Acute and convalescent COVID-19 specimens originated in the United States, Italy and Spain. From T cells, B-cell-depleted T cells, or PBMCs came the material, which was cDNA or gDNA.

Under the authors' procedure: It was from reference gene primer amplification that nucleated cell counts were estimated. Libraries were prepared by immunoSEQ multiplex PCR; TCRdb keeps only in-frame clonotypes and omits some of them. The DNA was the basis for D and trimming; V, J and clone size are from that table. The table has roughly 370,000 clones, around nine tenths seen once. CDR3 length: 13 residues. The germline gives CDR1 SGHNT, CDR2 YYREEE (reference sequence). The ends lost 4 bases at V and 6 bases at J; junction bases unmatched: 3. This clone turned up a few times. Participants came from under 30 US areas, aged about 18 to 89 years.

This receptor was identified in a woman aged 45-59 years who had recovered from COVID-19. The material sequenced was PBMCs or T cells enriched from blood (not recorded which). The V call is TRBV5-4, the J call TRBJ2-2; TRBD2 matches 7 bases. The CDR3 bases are TGTGCCAGCAGCCCGGGGGGACCCGGGGAGCTGTTTTTT. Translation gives CASSPGGPGELFF.